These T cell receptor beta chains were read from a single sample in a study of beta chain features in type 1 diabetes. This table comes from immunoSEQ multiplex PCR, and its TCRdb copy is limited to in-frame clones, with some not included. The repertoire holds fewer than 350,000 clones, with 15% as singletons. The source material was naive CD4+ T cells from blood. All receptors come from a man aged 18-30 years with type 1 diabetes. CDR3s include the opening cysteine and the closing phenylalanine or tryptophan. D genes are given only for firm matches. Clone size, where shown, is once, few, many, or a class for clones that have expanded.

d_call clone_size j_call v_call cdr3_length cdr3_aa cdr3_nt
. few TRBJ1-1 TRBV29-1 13 CSVGHLILTEAFF TGCAGCGTTGGACACCTAATTCTCACTGAAGCTTTCTTT
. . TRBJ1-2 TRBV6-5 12 CASRGSAYGYTF TGTGCCAGCCGGGGAAGTGCCTATGGCTACACCTTC
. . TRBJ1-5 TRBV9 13 CASSSGGLGAQHF TGTGCCAGCAGCTCCGGGGGGCTTGGGGCCCAGCATTTT
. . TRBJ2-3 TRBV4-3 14 CASSQEGGRDTQYF TGCGCCAGCAGCCAAGAAGGAGGGAGAGATACGCAGTATTTT
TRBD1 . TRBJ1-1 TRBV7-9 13 CASSSQGGTEAFF TGTGCCAGCAGTTCTCAGGGGGGCACTGAAGCTTTCTTT
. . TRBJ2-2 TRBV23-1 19 CASSQWPPSYGGTPGELFF TGCGCCAGCAGTCAATGGCCCCCAAGTTACGGGGGGACACCGGGGGAGCTGTTTTTT
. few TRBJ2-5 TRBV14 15 CASSQDKGSAATQYF TGTGCCAGCAGCCAAGATAAGGGGTCGGCGGCGACCCAGTACTTC
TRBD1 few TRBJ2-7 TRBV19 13 CASSRQGAEEQYF TGTGCCAGTAGTCGACAGGGGGCGGAAGAGCAGTACTTC
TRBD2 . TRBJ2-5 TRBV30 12 CAATSGRETQYF TGCGCGGCGACTAGCGGGAGAGAGACCCAGTACTTC
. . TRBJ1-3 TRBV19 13 CASIRGAGNTIYF TGTGCCAGTATTCGGGGAGCTGGAAACACCATATATTTT
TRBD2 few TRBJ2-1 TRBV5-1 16 CASSIKTSGNHNEQFF TGCGCCAGCAGCATTAAGACTAGCGGGAATCACAATGAGCAGTTCTTC
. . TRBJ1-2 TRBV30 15 CAWSWRDSLNYGYTF TGTGCCTGGAGTTGGAGGGATTCCTTAAACTATGGCTACACCTTC
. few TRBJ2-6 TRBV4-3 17 CASSQDTFFAGANVLTF TGCGCCAGCAGCCAAGATACTTTTTTTGCTGGGGCCAACGTCCTGACTTTC
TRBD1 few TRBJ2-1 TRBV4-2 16 CASRPGAGTAYNEQFF TGTGCCAGCAGGCCCGGGGCCGGGACAGCTTACAATGAGCAGTTCTTC
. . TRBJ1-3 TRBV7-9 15 CASSLQGSHGNTIYF TGTGCCAGCAGCTTACAGGGATCTCACGGAAACACCATATATTTT
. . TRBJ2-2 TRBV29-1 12 CSAATRGRELFF TGCAGCGCGGCGACCAGGGGCCGGGAGCTGTTTTTT
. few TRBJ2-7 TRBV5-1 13 CASSLRLSYEQYF TGCGCCAGCAGCTTACGACTCTCCTACGAGCAGTACTTC
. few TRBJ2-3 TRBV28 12 CAIASQGYTQYF TGTGCCATCGCCTCACAGGGCTATACGCAGTATTTT
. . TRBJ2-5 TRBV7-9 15 CASSFTSSGGETQYF TGTGCCAGCAGCTTTACGTCGTCAGGAGGAGAGACCCAGTACTTC
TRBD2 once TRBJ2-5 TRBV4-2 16 CASSQNSGSDQETQYF TGTGCCAGCAGCCAGAATAGCGGGAGCGATCAAGAGACCCAGTACTTC
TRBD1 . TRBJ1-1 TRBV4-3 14 CASSPLTGDTEAFF TGCGCCAGCAGCCCCCTGACAGGGGACACTGAAGCTTTCTTT
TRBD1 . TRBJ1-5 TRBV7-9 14 CASSPGGDGQPQHF TGTGCCAGCAGCCCAGGGGGAGATGGACAGCCCCAGCATTTT
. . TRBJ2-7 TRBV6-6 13 CASSYMGPYEQYF TGTGCCAGCAGTTACATGGGGCCCTACGAGCAGTACTTC
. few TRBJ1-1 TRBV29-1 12 CSVVGSFTEAFF TGCAGCGTTGTTGGGAGTTTCACTGAAGCTTTCTTT
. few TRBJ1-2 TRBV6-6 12 CASPGGEGGYTF TGTGCCAGCCCCGGGGGGGAAGGCGGCTACACCTTC
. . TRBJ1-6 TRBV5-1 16 CASSLEGGWYNSPLHF TGCGCCAGCAGCTTGGAGGGGGGGTGGTATAATTCACCCCTCCACTTT
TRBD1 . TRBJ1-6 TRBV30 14 CAWSPGQGASPLHF TGTGCCTGGAGTCCGGGACAGGGGGCTTCACCCCTCCACTTT
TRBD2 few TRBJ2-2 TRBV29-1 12 CSVRLAAGELFF TGCAGCGTTAGACTAGCGGCCGGGGAGCTGTTTTTT
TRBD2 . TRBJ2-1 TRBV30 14 CAWSVGLAYNEQFF TGTGCCTGGAGTGTAGGACTAGCCTACAATGAGCAGTTCTTC
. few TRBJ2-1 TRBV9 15 CASSVSAGTYNEQFF TGTGCCAGCAGCGTTTCGGCGGGTACCTACAATGAGCAGTTCTTC
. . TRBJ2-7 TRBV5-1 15 CASSRGNEHSYEQYF TGCGCCAGCAGCCGGGGGAATGAGCACTCCTACGAGCAGTACTTC
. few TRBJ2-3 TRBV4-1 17 CASSQDPEPITGHTQYF TGCGCCAGCAGCCAAGATCCGGAACCCATCACAGGGCATACGCAGTATTTT
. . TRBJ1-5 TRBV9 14 CASSPDYSNQPQHF TGTGCCAGCAGCCCCGACTATAGCAATCAGCCCCAGCATTTT
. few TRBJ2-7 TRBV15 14 CATSRGTDYYEQYF TGTGCCACCAGCAGAGGGACAGATTACTACGAGCAGTACTTC
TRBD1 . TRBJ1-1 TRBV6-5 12 CASSSGGGEAFF TGTGCCAGCAGTTCAGGGGGCGGCGAAGCTTTCTTT
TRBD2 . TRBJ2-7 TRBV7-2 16 CASSTFKSGSSYEQYF TGTGCCAGCAGCACCTTTAAGAGCGGGAGTTCCTACGAGCAGTACTTC
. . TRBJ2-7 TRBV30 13 CAWRGGAAYEQYF TGTGCCTGGAGAGGTGGGGCAGCCTACGAGCAGTACTTC
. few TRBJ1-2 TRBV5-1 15 CASSLEGRGMGGYTF TGCGCCAGCAGCTTGGAGGGGCGAGGCATGGGAGGCTACACCTTC
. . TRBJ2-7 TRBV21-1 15 CASSKEGTGRYEQYF TGTGCCAGCAGCAAAGAGGGGACAGGTCGCTACGAGCAGTACTTC
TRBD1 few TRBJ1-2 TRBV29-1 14 CSVENSDRGRGYTF TGCAGCGTTGAAAACTCGGACAGGGGGCGCGGCTACACCTTC
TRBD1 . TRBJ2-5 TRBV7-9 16 CASSPWTGGLRETQYF TGTGCCAGCAGCCCATGGACAGGGGGCTTGAGAGAGACCCAGTACTTC
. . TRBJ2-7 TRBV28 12 CASSEGAYEQYF TGTGCCAGCAGTGAGGGGGCCTACGAGCAGTACTTC
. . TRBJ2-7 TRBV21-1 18 CASSLVFLTGTGEYEQYF TGTGCCAGCAGCCTCGTGTTTTTAACCGGGACAGGAGAGTACGAGCAGTACTTC
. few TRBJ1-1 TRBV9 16 CASSVGFNEGTTEAFF TGTGCCAGCAGCGTAGGTTTCAATGAGGGAACGACGGAAGCTTTCTTT
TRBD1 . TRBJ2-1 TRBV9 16 CASSVSQGQVYNEQFF TGTGCCAGCAGCGTAAGCCAGGGACAGGTCTACAATGAGCAGTTCTTC
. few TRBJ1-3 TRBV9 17 CASSVEGRASSGNTIYF TGTGCCAGCAGCGTAGAAGGCAGGGCAAGCTCTGGAAACACCATATATTTT
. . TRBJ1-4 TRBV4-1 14 CASSLGGSNEKLFF TGCGCCAGCAGCCTGGGAGGGTCTAATGAAAAACTGTTTTTT
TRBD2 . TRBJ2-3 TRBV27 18 CASITRLASGGSTDTQYF TGTGCCAGCATTACCCGTCTGGCTAGCGGGGGTAGCACAGATACGCAGTATTTT
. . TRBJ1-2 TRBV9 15 CASSLQEYPLYGYTF TGTGCCAGCAGCCTCCAGGAATACCCCCTCTATGGCTACACCTTC
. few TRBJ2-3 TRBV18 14 CASSPPGASDTQYF TGTGCCAGCTCACCACCTGGGGCCTCGGATACGCAGTATTTT
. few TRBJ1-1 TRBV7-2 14 CASSWGHMNTEAFF TGTGCCAGCAGCTGGGGCCATATGAACACTGAAGCTTTCTTT
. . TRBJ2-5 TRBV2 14 CASSEMQFLETQYF TGTGCCAGCAGTGAAATGCAGTTTCTAGAGACCCAGTACTTC
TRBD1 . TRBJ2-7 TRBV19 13 CASSDRGVDEQYF TGTGCCAGCTCAGACAGGGGTGTCGACGAGCAGTACTTC
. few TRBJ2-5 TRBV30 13 CACRRGGGETQYF TGTGCCTGCCGACGGGGAGGAGGAGAGACCCAGTACTTC
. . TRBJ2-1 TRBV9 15 CASSPVGVSGDEQFF TGTGCCAGCAGCCCCGTCGGGGTCTCGGGCGATGAGCAGTTCTTC
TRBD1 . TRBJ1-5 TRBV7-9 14 CASSPGQAAQPQHF TGTGCCAGCAGCCCGGGACAGGCGGCTCAGCCCCAGCATTTT
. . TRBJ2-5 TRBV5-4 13 CASSQAQEETQYF TGTGCCAGCAGCCAAGCACAGGAAGAGACCCAGTACTTC
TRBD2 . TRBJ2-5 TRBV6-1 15 CASRGRGLAEETQYF TGTGCCAGCAGGGGTCGGGGACTAGCGGAAGAGACCCAGTACTTC